A selection of T cell receptor beta chains follows, all from one sample in a study of blood T cell repertoires in COVID-19. Profiled with immunoSEQ multiplex PCR; TCRdb holds only in-frame clones, not every one. The data show a few hundred thousand clones, roughly 91% seen once. Sequencing was performed on peripheral blood. The receptors come from a woman aged 30 to 39 with COVID-19, enrolled during active disease. CDR3s include the opening cysteine and the closing phenylalanine or tryptophan. D genes are given only for firm matches. Size tells how often a clone was seen (once, few, many) or the class of an expanded clone, and some rows leave it out.

CDR3 protein	CDR3 DNA	clone size	D gene	V gene	CDR3 length	J gene
CASSELTGGIEQYF	TGTGCCAGCAGCGAATTAACAGGGGGCATCGAGCAGTACTTC	once	TRBD1	TRBV2	14	TRBJ2-7
CASSFFLDRLVPRDSNQPQHF	TGTGCTAGCAGCTTCTTTTTAGATCGACTAGTACCCCGTGATAGCAATCAGCCCCAGCATTTT	.	.	TRBV7-7	21	TRBJ1-5
CASSLERGGSYEQYF	TGTGCCAGCAGCTTAGAGCGGGGAGGCTCCTACGAGCAGTACTTC	.	TRBD2	TRBV7-6	15	TRBJ2-7
CASSLDSTNTGELFF	TGCGCCAGCAGCTTGGACAGCACGAACACCGGGGAGCTGTTTTTT	.	.	TRBV5-1	15	TRBJ2-2
CASSSHMTGAGNTIYF	TGTGCCAGCAGCTCCCACATGACAGGGGCTGGAAACACCATATATTTT	.	TRBD1	TRBV7-2	16	TRBJ1-3
CASSGWGSTNEKLFF	TGTGCCAGCAGTGGTTGGGGCTCAACTAATGAAAAACTGTTTTTT	.	.	TRBV6-2/TRBV6-3	15	TRBJ1-4
CASSQGNRRASGNTIYF	TGCGCCAGCAGCCAGGGAAACCGGAGGGCGTCTGGAAACACCATATATTTT	.	.	TRBV4-1	17	TRBJ1-3
CASSRPGKLFGPKYSNQPQHF	TGCGCCAGCAGCCGCCCGGGAAAACTATTCGGGCCAAAATATAGCAATCAGCCCCAGCATTTT	.	.	TRBV4-3	21	TRBJ1-5
CASSRDREARYTF	TGTGCCAGCTCACGAGACAGGGAAGCCCGCTACACCTTC	.	TRBD1	TRBV18	13	TRBJ1-2
CASSPPGQGGSAFF	TGTGCCAGCTCACCACCGGGACAGGGGGGTTCAGCTTTCTTT	.	TRBD1	TRBV18	14	TRBJ1-1
CASSEGARKRREQFF	TGTGCCAGCAGCGAAGGGGCTAGGAAGCGCCGTGAGCAGTTCTTC	few	.	TRBV7-9	15	TRBJ2-1
CASSYASTGNTEAFF	TGTGCCAGCAGTTACGCCTCGACAGGGAACACTGAAGCTTTCTTT	.	.	TRBV6-5	15	TRBJ1-1
CASSITVDYEQYF	TGTGCCAGTAGTATTACGGTTGACTACGAGCAGTACTTC	.	.	TRBV19	13	TRBJ2-7
CASSESNAQGNEQFF	TGCGCCAGCAGTGAGTCGAACGCCCAGGGGAATGAGCAGTTCTTC	once	.	TRBV10-1	15	TRBJ2-1
CASSRAGGQPDQPQHF	TGTGCCAGCAGCCGGGCGGGGGGGCAGCCGGATCAGCCCCAGCATTTT	.	.	TRBV4-2	16	TRBJ1-5
CASSPGGRKGPQHF	TGCGCCAGCAGCCCAGGGGGGCGCAAGGGTCCCCAGCATTTT	once	TRBD1	TRBV4-1	14	TRBJ1-5
CASSGRPGQGALGYTF	TGTGCCAGTAGTGGGAGACCGGGACAGGGGGCTCTTGGCTACACCTTC	.	TRBD1	TRBV19	16	TRBJ1-2
CASRDRPTNEKLFF	TGTGCCAGCAGGGACAGACCAACTAATGAAAAACTGTTTTTT	.	.	TRBV6-5	14	TRBJ1-4
CAIKTGNTEAFF	TGTGCCATCAAAACAGGGAACACTGAAGCTTTCTTT	.	.	TRBV10-3	12	TRBJ1-1
CSVAGLMNTEAFF	TGCAGCGTCGCGGGGCTTATGAACACTGAAGCTTTCTTT	.	.	TRBV29-1	13	TRBJ1-1
CASSLSAQGWYF	TGTGCCAGCAGCCTCTCAGCCCAGGGATGGTACTTC	.	.	TRBV7-9	12	TRBJ2-7
CASSPGLAQETQYF	TGTGCCAGCAGCCCGGGACTAGCACAAGAGACCCAGTACTTC	.	TRBD2	TRBV7-9	14	TRBJ2-5
CASSRGTEAFF	TGTGCCAGCAGCAGGGGGACTGAAGCTTTCTTT	.	TRBD1	TRBV6-5	11	TRBJ1-1
CASTTGTGYTF	TGTGCCAGTACCACAGGGACTGGCTACACCTTC	.	.	TRBV19	11	TRBJ1-2
CASSPMVGPETQYF	TGCGCCAGCAGCCCAATGGTGGGGCCGGAGACCCAGTACTTC	.	.	TRBV5-1	14	TRBJ2-5
CASSPLREATEAFF	TGTGCCAGCAGCCCCCTAAGGGAGGCGACTGAAGCTTTCTTT	.	.	TRBV6-1	14	TRBJ1-1
CASSTPGTGNYGYTF	TGTGCCAGCAGTACCCCCGGGACAGGGAACTATGGCTACACCTTC	.	TRBD1	TRBV28	15	TRBJ1-2
CASKTGGAPDTEAFF	TGTGCCAGCAAGACAGGGGGCGCACCGGACACTGAAGCTTTCTTT	.	TRBD1	TRBV9	15	TRBJ1-1
CASSQTGPGYGYTF	TGCGCCAGCAGCCAAACAGGACCGGGCTATGGCTACACCTTC	.	.	TRBV4-1	14	TRBJ1-2
CASSFGGGWNTEAFF	TGTGCCAGCAGTTTTGGGGGCGGATGGAACACTGAAGCTTTCTTT	.	.	TRBV6-5	15	TRBJ1-1
CASSTDSSYEQYF	TGTGCCAGCAGCACCGACAGTTCCTACGAGCAGTACTTC	.	.	TRBV7-9	13	TRBJ2-7
CASSLAGRTDTQYF	TGTGCCAGCAGCTTAGCGGGTCGAACAGATACGCAGTATTTT	.	.	TRBV11-3	14	TRBJ2-3